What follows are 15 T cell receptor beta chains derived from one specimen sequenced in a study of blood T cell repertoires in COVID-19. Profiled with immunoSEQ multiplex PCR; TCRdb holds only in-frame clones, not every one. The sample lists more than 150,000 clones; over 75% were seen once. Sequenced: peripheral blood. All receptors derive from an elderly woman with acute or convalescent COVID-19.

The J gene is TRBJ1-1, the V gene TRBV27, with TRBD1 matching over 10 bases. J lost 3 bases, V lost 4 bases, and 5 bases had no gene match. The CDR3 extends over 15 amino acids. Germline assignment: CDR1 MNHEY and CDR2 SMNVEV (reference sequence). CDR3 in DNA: TGTGCCAGCAGTTGGTCCGGGACAGGGGACACTGAAGCTTTCTTT. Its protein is CASSWSGTGDTEAFF.

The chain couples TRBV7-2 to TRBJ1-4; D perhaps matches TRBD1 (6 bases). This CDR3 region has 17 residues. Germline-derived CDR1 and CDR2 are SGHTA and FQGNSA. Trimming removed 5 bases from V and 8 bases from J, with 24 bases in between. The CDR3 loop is CASSMGVGGRVVEKLFF. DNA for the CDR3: TGTGCCAGCAGCATGGGAGTTGGGGGCAGGGTGGTGGAAAAACTGTTTTTT.

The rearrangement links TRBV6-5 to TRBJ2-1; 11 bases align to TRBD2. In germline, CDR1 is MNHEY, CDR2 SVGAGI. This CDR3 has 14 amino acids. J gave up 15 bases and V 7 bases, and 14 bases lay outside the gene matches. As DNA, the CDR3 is TGTGCCAGCAAGCGGACTAGCGGGCTTGAGCCCCCGTTCTTC. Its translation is CASKRTSGLEPPFF.

CDR3 coding DNA: TGTGCTAGTGGCTACATAAGGGGCGCGGAAGCTTTCTTT. Encoded protein: CASGYIRGAEAFF. The chain is built from TRBV12-5 and TRBJ1-1; a weak D match, TRBD1 (5 bases). V was cut by 6 bases and J by 8 bases, with 16 bases left in between. Germline V gene data show CDR1 as LGHNT and CDR2 as FRNRAP. This CDR3 has 13 residues.

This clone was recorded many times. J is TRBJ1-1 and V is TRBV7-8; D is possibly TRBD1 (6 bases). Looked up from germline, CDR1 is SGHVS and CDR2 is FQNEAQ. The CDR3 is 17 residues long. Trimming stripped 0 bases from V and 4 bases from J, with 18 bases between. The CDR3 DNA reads TGTGCCAGCAGCTTAGCGGCGGCAGGGGAATTCCTCACTGAAGCTTTCTTT. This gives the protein CASSLAAAGEFLTEAFF.

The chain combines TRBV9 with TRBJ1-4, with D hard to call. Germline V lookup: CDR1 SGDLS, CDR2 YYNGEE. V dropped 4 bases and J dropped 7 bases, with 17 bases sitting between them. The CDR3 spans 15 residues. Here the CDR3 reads CASSLDSGVGEKLFF. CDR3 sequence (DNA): TGTGCCAGCAGCCTAGACTCAGGCGTCGGTGAAAAACTGTTTTTT.

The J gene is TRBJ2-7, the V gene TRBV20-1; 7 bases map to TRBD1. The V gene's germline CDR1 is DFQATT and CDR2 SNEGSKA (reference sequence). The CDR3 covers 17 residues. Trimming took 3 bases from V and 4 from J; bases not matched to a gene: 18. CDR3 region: CSASVPRDRVALYEQYF. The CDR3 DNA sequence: TGCAGTGCTAGTGTTCCCCGGGACAGAGTGGCTCTGTACGAGCAGTACTTC.

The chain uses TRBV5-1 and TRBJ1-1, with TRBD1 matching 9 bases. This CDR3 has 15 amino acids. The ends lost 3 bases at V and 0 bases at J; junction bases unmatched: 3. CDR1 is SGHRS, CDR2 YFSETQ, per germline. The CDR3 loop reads CASSWGQGLNTEAFF. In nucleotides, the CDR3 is TGCGCCAGCAGCTGGGGACAGGGCTTGAACACTGAAGCTTTCTTT.

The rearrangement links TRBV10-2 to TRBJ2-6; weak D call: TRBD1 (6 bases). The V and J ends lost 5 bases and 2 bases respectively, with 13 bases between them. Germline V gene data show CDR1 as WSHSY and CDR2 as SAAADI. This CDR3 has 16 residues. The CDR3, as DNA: TGCGCCAGCAGTAAACTCGGGACAACTGGGGCCAACGTCCTGACTTTC. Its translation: CASSKLGTTGANVLTF.

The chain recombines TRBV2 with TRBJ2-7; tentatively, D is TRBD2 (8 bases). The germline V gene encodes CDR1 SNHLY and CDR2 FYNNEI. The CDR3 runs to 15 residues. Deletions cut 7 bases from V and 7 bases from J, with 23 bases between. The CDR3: CASTRTSRGSGEQYF. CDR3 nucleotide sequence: TGTGCCAGCACCCGGACTAGCAGGGGGAGCGGGGAGCAGTACTTC. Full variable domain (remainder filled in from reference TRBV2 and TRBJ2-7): EPEVTQTPSHQVTQMGQEVILRCVPISNHLYFYWYRQILGQKVEFLVSFYNNEISEKSEIFDDQFSVERPDGSNFTLKIRSTKLEDSAMYFCASTRTSRGSGEQYFGPGTRLTVT.

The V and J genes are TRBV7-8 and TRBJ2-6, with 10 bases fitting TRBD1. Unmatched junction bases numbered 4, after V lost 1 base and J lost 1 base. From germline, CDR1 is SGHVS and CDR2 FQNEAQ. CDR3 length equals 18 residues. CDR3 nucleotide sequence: TGTGCCAGCAGCTTAGGGGACAGGGGATGGTCTGGGGCCAACGTCCTGACTTTC. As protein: CASSLGDRGWSGANVLTF.

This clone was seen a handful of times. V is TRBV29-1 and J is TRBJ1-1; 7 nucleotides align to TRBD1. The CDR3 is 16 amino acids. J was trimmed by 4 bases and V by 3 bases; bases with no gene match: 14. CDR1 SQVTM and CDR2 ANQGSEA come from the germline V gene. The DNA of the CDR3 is TGCAGCGTTGATCGGGGGAGAGACAGGGTTGGCACTGAAGCTTTCTTT. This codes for CSVDRGRDRVGTEAFF.

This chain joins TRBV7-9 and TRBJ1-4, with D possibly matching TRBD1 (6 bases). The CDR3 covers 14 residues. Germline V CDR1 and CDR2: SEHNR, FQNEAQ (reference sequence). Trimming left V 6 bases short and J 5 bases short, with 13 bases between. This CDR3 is CASSSRGGNEKLFF. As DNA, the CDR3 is TGTGCCAGCAGTTCTCGAGGGGGAAATGAAAAACTGTTTTTT. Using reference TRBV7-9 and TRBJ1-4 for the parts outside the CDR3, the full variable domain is DTGVSQNPRHKITKRGQNVTFRCDPISEHNRLYWYRQTLGQGPEFLTYFQNEAQLEKSRLLSDRFSAERPKGSFSTLEIQRTEQGDSAMYLCASSSRGGNEKLFFGSGTQLSVL.

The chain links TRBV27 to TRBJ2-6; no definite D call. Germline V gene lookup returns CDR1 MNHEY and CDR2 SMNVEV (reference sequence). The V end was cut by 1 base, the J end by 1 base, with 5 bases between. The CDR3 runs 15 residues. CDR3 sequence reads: CASSLYLSGANVLTF. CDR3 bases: TGTGCCAGCAGTTTATACTTGTCTGGGGCCAACGTCCTGACTTTC.

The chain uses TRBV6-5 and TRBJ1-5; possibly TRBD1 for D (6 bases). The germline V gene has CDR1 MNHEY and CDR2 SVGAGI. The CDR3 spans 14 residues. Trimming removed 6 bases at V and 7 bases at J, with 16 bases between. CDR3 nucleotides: TGTGCCAGCAGGAAACAGGGTTACAAACAGCCCCAGCATTTT. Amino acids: CASRKQGYKQPQHF.